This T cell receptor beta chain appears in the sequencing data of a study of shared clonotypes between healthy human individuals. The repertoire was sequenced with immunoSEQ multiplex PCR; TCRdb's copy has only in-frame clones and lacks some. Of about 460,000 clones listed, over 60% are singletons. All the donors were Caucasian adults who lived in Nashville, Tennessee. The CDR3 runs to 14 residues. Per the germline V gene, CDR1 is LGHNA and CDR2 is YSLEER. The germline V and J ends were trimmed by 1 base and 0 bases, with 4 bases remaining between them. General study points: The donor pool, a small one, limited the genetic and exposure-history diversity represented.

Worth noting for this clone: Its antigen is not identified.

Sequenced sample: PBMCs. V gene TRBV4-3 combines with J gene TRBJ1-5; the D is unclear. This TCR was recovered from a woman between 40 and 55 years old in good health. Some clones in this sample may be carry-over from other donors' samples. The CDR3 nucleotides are TGCGCCAGCAGCCAAGGGTATAGCAATCAGCCCCAGCATTTT. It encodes CASSQGYSNQPQHF.